This T cell receptor beta chain appears in the sequencing data of a study of T cell changes during pregnancy in multiple sclerosis. TCRdb's table, derived via immunoSEQ multiplex PCR, lists solely in-frame clones and lacks some. The data contain 38,000 or so clones, 75% to 95% of them seen just once; the ten biggest clones take up approximately 8.4%. Between the trimmed V and J ends, which lost 7 bases and 7 bases, there was a span of 17 bases. Germline V gene sequence: CDR1 MDHEN, CDR2 SYDVKM. The CDR3 covers 14 residues. The source is a female donor with multiple sclerosis, enrolled in a pregnancy study. This material consisted of CD8+ T cells from peripheral blood mononuclear cells, taken before pregnancy. V usage is TRBV28 and J usage is TRBJ2-1; D might be TRBD1 (5 bases). CDR3 region: CASIGPDTLNEQFF. In DNA, the CDR3 is TGTGCCAGCATCGGACCGGACACTCTAAATGAGCAGTTCTTC.